A single sample is the source of the 32 T cell receptor beta chains below, sequenced in a study of patients and donors after allogeneic stem cell transplantation. MiXCR was run by TCRdb on the RT-PCR reads, yielding one entry per CDR3 protein. The table includes over 2,500 distinct CDR3 sequences, about 3.7% detected once. Sequenced: blood, either unsorted or a sorted T cell fraction (not recorded which). These receptors all come from a human donor who was either an allogeneic HSCT recipient or a stem cell or donor lymphocyte infusion donor (not recorded which). It is not recorded whose cells these are; they may come from a transplant donor.

At least ten counts were recorded for this clonotype. The chain recombines TRBV3-1 with TRBJ2-5; D remains unclear. The CDR3 runs to 13 residues. In germline, CDR1 is LGHDT, CDR2 YNNKEL (reference sequence). The ends were cut back, 4 bases at V and 4 bases at J, with 10 bases in the middle. For the CDR3, the DNA is TGTGCCAGCAGCCGAGTCGGAAGAGAGACCCAGTACTTC. Its protein is CASSRVGRETQYF.

This clonotype was seen only a few times. The chain combines TRBV24-1 with TRBJ2-5, with 11 bases matching TRBD2. J lost 4 bases, V lost 4 bases, and 10 bases had no gene match. Germline V gives CDR1 KGHDR, CDR2 SFDVKD. This CDR3 contains 17 residues. CDR3 in DNA: TGTGCCACCAGTGAAAGCCCCGGGACTAGCGGTCGAGAGACCCAGTACTTC. It codes for CATSESPGTSGRETQYF.

The gene calls are TRBV3-1 and TRBJ1-1; D gene uncertain. The length of the CDR3 is 16 residues. CDR1 and CDR2 from the germline V gene are LGHDT and YNNKEL (reference sequence). V gave up 2 bases and J gave up 3 bases, with 16 bases separating them. CDR3 loop: CASSQLKRPGYTEAFF. The CDR3 nucleotides are TGTGCCAGCAGCCAATTAAAACGGCCCGGATACACTGAAGCTTTCTTT.

This clonotype was found many times. V and J are TRBV29-1 and TRBJ2-7; no clear D. This CDR3 is built from 14 residues. Deletions cut 7 bases from V and 0 bases from J, with 16 bases between. Germline V CDR1 and CDR2: SQVTM, ANQGSEA. This CDR3 reads CSAKTQRNSYEQYF. The CDR3 DNA is TGCAGCGCCAAAACCCAACGAAACTCCTACGAGCAGTACTTC.

This clonotype was picked up many times. The chain carries TRBV18 and TRBJ2-1, with a tentative D call TRBD1 (6 bases). From germline, CDR1 is KGHSH and CDR2 LQKENI. Trimming removed 2 bases at V and 4 bases at J, with 12 bases between. This CDR3 contains 15 residues. The CDR3 spells CASSPISGQYNEQFF. The CDR3 DNA is TGTGCCAGCTCACCAATTTCCGGACAGTACAATGAGCAGTTCTTC. The variable domain in full, completed from reference TRBV18 and TRBJ2-1, reads NAGVMQNPRHLVRRRGQEARLRCSPMKGHSHVYWYRQLPEEGLKFMVYLQKENIIDESGMPKERFSAEFPKEGPSILRIQQVVRGDSAAYFCASSPISGQYNEQFFGPGTRLTVL.

This clonotype has only a few counts. The J gene is TRBJ2-5, the V gene TRBV6-1; 8 positions match TRBD2. Germline V gives CDR1 MNHNS, CDR2 SASEGT. The CDR3 extends over 15 amino acids. The trim removed 6 bases at V and 0 bases at J, leaving 6 bases unmatched. The DNA of the CDR3 is TGTGCCAGCAGGCCAGCGGGAGCATACCAAGAGACCCAGTACTTC. Residues: CASRPAGAYQETQYF.

This clonotype was observed at least ten times. The chain is built from TRBV20-1 and TRBJ2-3, with 9 bases lining up with TRBD1. Germline CDR1 reads DFQATT; CDR2 reads SNEGSKA (reference sequence). The CDR3 is 14 amino acids. V was pared by 5 bases and J by 2 bases, with 5 bases of the junction left unmatched. The CDR3 is CSAQDRGDTDTQYF. For the CDR3, the DNA is TGCAGTGCTCAGGACAGGGGCGACACAGATACGCAGTATTTT.

The V and J genes are TRBV2 and TRBJ1-2; D not resolved. With 6 bases removed from V and 4 bases from J, the gap between germline ends came to 15 bases. There are 14 residues in the CDR3. In germline, CDR1 is SNHLY, CDR2 FYNNEI. The CDR3 sequence is CASSILTGSYGYTF. Here the CDR3 DNA reads TGTGCCAGCAGCATTCTGACCGGGAGCTATGGCTACACCTTC.

This clonotype was picked up many times. The rearrangement links TRBV7-6 to TRBJ2-5, with no clear D. Germline V gene sequence: CDR1 SGHVS, CDR2 FNYEAQ. CDR3 size: 12 residues. Deletions cut 2 bases from V and 1 base from J, with 2 bases between. The chain's CDR3 is CASSLPQETQYF. The CDR3 DNA is TGTGCCAGCAGCTTACCCCAAGAGACCCAGTACTTC.

In this sample, this clonotype turned up many times. This chain links TRBV27 with TRBJ2-2; TRBD2 might be the D (5 bases). This CDR3 has 13 residues. Germline CDR1 and CDR2: MNHEY and SMNVEV (reference sequence). Trimming shortened V by 0 bases and J by 6 bases, and 5 bases separated the two germline ends. The CDR3 bases are TGTGCCAGCAGTTTATCGAGGGCCGGGGAGCTGTTTTTT. The encoded protein is CASSLSRAGELFF.

By sample fraction, this clonotype is medium-sized (0.01 to 0.1%). The chain uses TRBV10-3 and TRBJ1-1, with 7 bases aligning to TRBD1. The V segment lost 1 base and the J segment 0 bases; nucleotides outside the gene matches: 2. The CDR3 spans 15 residues. From germline, CDR1 is ENHRY and CDR2 SYGVKD. DNA for the CDR3: TGTGCCATCAGTGAGTTGGGACAGATGAACACTGAAGCTTTCTTT. As protein: CAISELGQMNTEAFF.

Details on this clonotype: The germline gene is not matched at one end of the junction; a read error may be the cause. V gene TRBV20-1 combines with J gene TRBJ1-1; D remains ambiguous. Germline CDR1 DFQATT, CDR2 SNEGSKA (reference sequence). The CDR3 runs to 11 residues. Here the CDR3 DNA reads TGCAGTGCTAGCATGAACAGTGAATCTTTCTTT. Amino acids: CSASMNSESFF.

Sample share makes this clonotype medium-sized. The rearrangement links TRBV5-6 to TRBJ2-4, with TRBD1 identical over 10 bases. Germline CDR1 is SGHDT and CDR2 is YYEEEE. The CDR3 consists of 13 residues. The CDR3 sequence is CATAGTGENIQYF. The CDR3 DNA reads TGTGCTACAGCCGGGACAGGGGAAAACATTCAGTACTTC.

This clonotype ranks as medium-sized. The genes are TRBV29-1 and TRBJ2-3, with D possibly TRBD1 on 6 matching bases. The CDR3 covers 13 residues. V was trimmed by 4 bases and J by 3 bases, leaving 11 bases between them. The germline CDR1 and CDR2 sequences are SQVTM and ANQGSEA. The CDR3 loop reads CSVGTEMTDTQYF. The CDR3, as DNA: TGCAGCGTTGGGACAGAGATGACAGATACGCAGTATTTT.

Of note for this clonotype: Here the CDR3 omits its conserved ending phenylalanine or tryptophan, so a read error is the likely source. V usage is TRBV28 and J usage is TRBJ1-1, with TRBD1 matching 8 bases. Per germline, CDR1 MDHEN and CDR2 SYDVKM. The CDR3 totals 16 residues. Germline trimming cut 5 bases from V and 0 bases from J; bases unmatched to any gene: 8. The CDR3 protein is CASSPPTGDMNTEAFS. CDR3 sequence (DNA): TGTGCCAGCAGTCCCCCGACAGGGGATATGAACACTGAAGCTTTCTCT.

The rearrangement links TRBV7-9 to TRBJ2-1; 11 bases agree with TRBD2. Germline V gene sequence: CDR1 SEHNR, CDR2 FQNEAQ (reference sequence). The V and J ends lost 7 bases and 8 bases, in that order; junction bases with no gene match: 16. This CDR3 contains 17 residues. As DNA, the CDR3 is TGTGCCAGCACTACTAGCGGGAGAGGCGTTAGGGCATATGAGCAGTTCTTC. Its protein is CASTTSGRGVRAYEQFF.

This chain uses TRBV6-2 or TRBV6-3 with TRBJ2-7; TRBD2 aligns across 11 bases. This CDR3 is 18 amino acids long. Trimming at V came to 6 bases and at J to 0 bases, leaving 13 bases not matched to a gene. Germline CDR1 reads MNHEY; CDR2 reads SVGEGT. The CDR3 loop reads CASSSKTSGILSSYEQYF. CDR3 sequence (DNA): TGTGCCAGCAGCTCCAAGACTAGCGGGATATTGTCCTCCTACGAGCAGTACTTC.

This clonotype is large. The V call is TRBV27, the J call TRBJ1-2, with 7 positions matching TRBD1. The ends lost 6 bases at V and 4 bases at J; junction bases unmatched: 20. This CDR3 contains 18 residues. Per the germline V gene, CDR1 is MNHEY and CDR2 is SMNVEV (reference sequence). This CDR3 is CASSLEPAGDSTSYGYTF. The CDR3 coding sequence is TGTGCCAGCAGCTTAGAGCCGGCGGGGGACAGCACCTCCTATGGCTACACCTTC.

This clonotype was detected ten times or more. V usage is TRBV20-1 and J usage is TRBJ1-1, with D possibly TRBD1 on 6 matching bases. The germline V gene has CDR1 DFQATT and CDR2 SNEGSKA (reference sequence). The CDR3 totals 13 residues. Trimming cost V 6 bases and J 1 base, with 12 bases left between them. The CDR3 DNA reads TGCAGTGCCGCCGACAGGAAGAACACTGAAGCTTTCTTT. It translates to CSAADRKNTEAFF.

This clonotype was observed many times. The rearrangement joins TRBV29-1 to TRBJ2-7, with 7 bases aligning to TRBD1. The V gene's germline CDR1 is SQVTM and CDR2 ANQGSEA. This CDR3 is 12 amino acids long. J was trimmed by 7 bases and V by 4 bases; bases with no gene match: 7. The chain's CDR3 is CSVVTGAREQYF. The CDR3 DNA reads as TGCAGCGTTGTAACAGGGGCAAGAGAGCAGTACTTC.

This clonotype is judged medium-sized. The J gene is TRBJ2-1, the V gene TRBV7-8; D ambiguous. This CDR3 is built from 17 residues. V was shortened by 1 base and J by 0 bases, with 13 bases between the two germline ends. Looked up from germline, CDR1 is SGHVS and CDR2 is FQNEAQ. CDR3 sequence: CASSLGALPSSYNEQFF. The CDR3 DNA sequence: TGTGCCAGCAGCTTAGGGGCTTTGCCTAGCTCCTACAATGAGCAGTTCTTC.

This clonotype was recorded a few times. CDR3 in DNA: TGTGCCAGCAGTAGACCGGCCGGAGAGCAGTACTTC. Protein: CASSRPAGEQYF. The chain employs TRBV6-5 and TRBJ2-7; D remains ambiguous. This CDR3 spans 12 amino acids. From germline, CDR1 is MNHEY and CDR2 SVGAGI. V was clipped by 5 bases and J by 7 bases, with 12 bases between them.

This clonotype was observed at least ten times. This chain connects TRBV20-1 to TRBJ1-5; a weak D match, TRBD1 (6 bases). The CDR3 covers 14 residues. V lost 3 bases, J lost 8 bases, and 17 bases lay in between. Germline lookup yields CDR1 DFQATT and CDR2 SNEGSKA (reference sequence). The CDR3 is CSASSTGLWKPQHF. DNA for the CDR3: TGCAGTGCTAGTTCGACAGGCCTCTGGAAGCCCCAGCATTTT.

This clonotype showed up many times. The V and J genes are TRBV6-5 and TRBJ1-3; the D is unclear. Germline CDR1 reads MNHEY; CDR2 reads SVGAGI. The V gene lost 7 bases and the J gene lost 4 bases, with 14 bases spanning the gap. CDR3 length equals 14 residues. The CDR3 nucleotides are TGTGCCAGCAAGGCCCCGATCGCAGGAAACACCATATATTTT. This sequence encodes CASKAPIAGNTIYF.

This clonotype was observed many times. The chain recombines TRBV5-4 with TRBJ2-6; TRBD1 aligns across 10 bases. This CDR3 is built from 17 residues. J was trimmed by 0 bases and V by 4 bases; bases with no gene match: 4. Germline CDR1 reads SGHNT; CDR2 reads YYREEE (reference sequence). The CDR3 protein is CASSGQGGPSGANVLTF. CDR3 bases: TGTGCCAGCAGCGGACAGGGGGGGCCCTCTGGGGCCAACGTCCTGACTTTC. Complete variable domain (other parts from reference TRBV5-4 and TRBJ2-6): ETGVTQSPTHLIKTRGQQVTLRCSSQSGHNTVSWYQQALGQGPQFIFQYYREEENGRGNFPPRFSGLQFPNYSSELNVNALELDDSALYLCASSGQGGPSGANVLTFGAGSRLTVL.

In its sample, this clonotype was seen many times. The chain joins TRBV19 to TRBJ2-1; TRBD2 matches at 13 bases. CDR1 and CDR2 from the germline V gene are LNHDA and SQIVND (reference sequence). The V segment lost 0 bases and the J segment 4 bases; nucleotides outside the gene matches: 3. The CDR3 length is 17 residues. The chain's CDR3 is CASSIDTSGGGYNEQFF. The CDR3 DNA follows: TGTGCCAGTAGTATAGATACTAGCGGGGGGGGTTACAATGAGCAGTTCTTC.

This clonotype was found many times. This chain connects TRBV4-1 to TRBJ2-5, with 10 bases matching TRBD1. The CDR3 is made up of 16 amino acids. Looked up from germline, CDR1 is MGHRA and CDR2 is YSYEKL. V shed 5 bases and J 5 bases; nucleotides not matched to a gene: 11. The CDR3 DNA sequence: TGCGCCAGCAGCAGACAGACAGGGGGCGGGGTGGAGACCCAGTACTTC. Protein sequence: CASSRQTGGGVETQYF.

Many counts were recorded for this clonotype. V usage is TRBV5-1 and J usage is TRBJ2-3, with 10 bases aligning to TRBD1. J was trimmed by 4 bases and V by 4 bases; bases with no gene match: 12. Germline CDR1 and CDR2: SGHRS and YFSETQ. The CDR3 totals 17 residues. The CDR3 coding sequence is TGCGCCAGCAGCCGAGGGACGGGGACAGGGGAGGCAGATACGCAGTATTTT. Translating it yields CASSRGTGTGEADTQYF.

This clonotype was recorded many times. The junction departs from the called germline gene at one end, perhaps through a read error. V and J are TRBV6-1 and TRBJ1-1, with D hard to call. The CDR3 has 14 residues. The V gene's germline CDR1 is MNHNS and CDR2 SASEGT. CDR3 coding DNA: TGTGCCAGCATTGAAGCCCTTTCAAACACTGAAGCTTTCTTT. Protein product: CASIEALSNTEAFF.

This clonotype occurred many times. The rearrangement uses TRBV5-6 and TRBJ1-5; D is ambiguous. The V gene lost 9 bases and the J gene lost 0 bases, with 34 bases spanning the gap. The CDR3 has 21 residues. Per the germline V gene, CDR1 is SGHDT and CDR2 is YYEEEE. The CDR3 is CANIKDYEETPAPYSNQPQHF. CDR3 bases: TGTGCCAACATTAAAGACTATGAGGAGACACCTGCACCATATAGCAATCAGCCCCAGCATTTT.

This clonotype occurred many times. This chain connects TRBV10-3 to TRBJ2-1; 8 nucleotides align to TRBD2. Losses at the gene ends were 3 bases for V and 2 bases for J; bases not matched to a gene: 3. This CDR3 spans 15 amino acids. Germline CDR1 ENHRY, CDR2 SYGVKD. CDR3 coding DNA: TGTGCCATCAGTGAAGGTAGCGGGACCTACAATGAGCAGTTCTTC. The encoded protein is CAISEGSGTYNEQFF.

This clonotype was observed a handful of times. This chain uses TRBV18 with TRBJ2-7; the D gene is possibly TRBD1 (6 bases). Between the trimmed V and J ends, which lost 3 bases and 8 bases, there was a span of 11 bases. CDR1 is KGHSH, CDR2 LQKENI, per germline. CDR3 length equals 12 residues. CDR3 bases: TGTGCCAGCTCACCGGACAGCGACAAGCAGTACTTC. This translates into CASSPDSDKQYF. The full variable domain, in which reference TRBV18 and TRBJ2-7 provide the parts outside the CDR3, is NAGVMQNPRHLVRRRGQEARLRCSPMKGHSHVYWYRQLPEEGLKFMVYLQKENIIDESGMPKERFSAEFPKEGPSILRIQQVVRGDSAAYFCASSPDSDKQYFGPGTRLTVT.